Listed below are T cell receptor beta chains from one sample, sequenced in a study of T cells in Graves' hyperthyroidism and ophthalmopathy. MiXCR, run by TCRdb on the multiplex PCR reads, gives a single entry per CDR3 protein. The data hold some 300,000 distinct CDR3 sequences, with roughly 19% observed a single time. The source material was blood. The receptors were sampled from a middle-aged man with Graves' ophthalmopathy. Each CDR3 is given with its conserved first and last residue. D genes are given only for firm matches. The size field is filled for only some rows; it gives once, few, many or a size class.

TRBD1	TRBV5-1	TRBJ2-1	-	CASSDAGTVYNEQFF	TGCGCCAGCAGCGACGCCGGGACAGTCTACAATGAGCAGTTCTTC
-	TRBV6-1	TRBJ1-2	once	CASSDNYYGYTF	TGTGCCAGCAGTGACAACTACTATGGCTACACCTTC
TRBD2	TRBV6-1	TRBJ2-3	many	CASSEAGTTDTQYF	TGTGCCAGCAGTGAAGCTGGGACTACCGATACGCAGTATTTT
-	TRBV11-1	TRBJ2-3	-	CASSLGGTNTQYF	TGTGCCAGCAGCTTAGGGGGAACAAATACGCAGTATTTT
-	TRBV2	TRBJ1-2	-	CASSDPSHVNYGYTF	TGTGCCAGCAGTGACCCCTCCCATGTGAACTATGGCTACACCTTC
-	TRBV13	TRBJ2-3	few	CASSLGRRDGPTRSVQYF	TGTGCCAGCAGCTTAGGGCGGCGGGACGGACCGACAAGAAGTGTGCAGTATTTT
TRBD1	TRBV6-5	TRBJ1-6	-	CASSYNRGYSPLHF	TGTGCCAGCAGTTACAACAGGGGATATTCACCCCTCCACTTT
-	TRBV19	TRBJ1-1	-	CASSIGTENTEAFF	TGTGCCAGTAGTATCGGGACGGAGAACACTGAAGCTTTCTTT
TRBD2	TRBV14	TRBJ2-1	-	CASSPSGTSGNNEQFF	TGTGCCAGCAGCCCATCCGGGACTAGCGGAAACAATGAGCAGTTCTTC
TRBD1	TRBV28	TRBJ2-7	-	CAGSRQGRGYEQYF	TGTGCCGGCAGTCGACAGGGTAGGGGCTACGAGCAGTACTTC
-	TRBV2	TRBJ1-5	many	CASRETVLNQPQHF	TGTGCCAGCAGAGAGACAGTCCTCAATCAGCCCCAGCATTTT
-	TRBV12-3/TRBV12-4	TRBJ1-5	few	CASSNQRGGGGINQPQHF	TGTGCCAGCAGCAATCAGAGGGGCGGAGGGGGAATAAATCAGCCCCAGCATTTT
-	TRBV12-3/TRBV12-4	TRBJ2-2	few	CASSLSPFIAGELFF	TGTGCCAGCAGTTTAAGTCCCTTTATTGCCGGGGAGCTGTTTTTT
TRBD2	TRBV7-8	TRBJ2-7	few	CASSGYSGRADEQYF	TGTGCCAGCAGCGGGTATAGCGGGAGGGCCGACGAGCAGTACTTC
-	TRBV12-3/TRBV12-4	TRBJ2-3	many	CASSSDGSPDTQYF	TGTGCCAGCAGCTCCGACGGGAGTCCAGATACGCAGTATTTT
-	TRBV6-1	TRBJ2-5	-	CASSGLWVGGETQYF	TGTGCCAGCAGTGGATTATGGGTAGGGGGAGAGACCCAGTACTTC
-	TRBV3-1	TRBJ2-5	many	CASSQEGGGRGETQYF	TGTGCCAGCAGCCAAGAAGGGGGGGGGCGCGGAGAGACCCAGTACTTC
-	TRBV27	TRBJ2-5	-	CASSLFSRETQYF	TGTGCCAGCAGTTTATTTAGTCGGGAGACCCAGTACTTC
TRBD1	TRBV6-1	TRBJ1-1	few	CASRGDRGWGTEAFF	TGTGCCAGCAGGGGCGACAGGGGTTGGGGCACTGAAGCTTTCTTT
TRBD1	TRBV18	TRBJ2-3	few	CASSPGAGQVWDTQYF	TGTGCCAGCTCACCAGGGGCCGGACAGGTGTGGGATACGCAGTATTTT
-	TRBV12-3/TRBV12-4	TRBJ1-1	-	CASRPQGGPEAFF	TGTGCCAGCAGACCACAGGGTGGCCCTGAAGCTTTCTTT
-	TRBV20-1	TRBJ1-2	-	CSARRGGDGYTF	TGCAGTGCTCGTCGGGGGGGGGATGGCTACACCTTC
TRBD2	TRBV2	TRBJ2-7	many	CASSAVTSGMYEQYF	TGTGCCAGCAGCGCCGTGACTAGCGGGATGTACGAGCAGTACTTC
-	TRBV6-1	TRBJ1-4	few	CASTRFAGATNEKLFF	TGTGCCAGCACCCGATTTGCGGGGGCAACTAATGAAAAACTGTTTTTT
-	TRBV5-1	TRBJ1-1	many	CASSLEGGRSTEAFF	TGCGCCAGCAGCTTGGAAGGGGGGAGGAGCACTGAAGCTTTCTTT
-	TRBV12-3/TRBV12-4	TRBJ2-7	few	CASSRTGTHEQYF	TGTGCCAGCAGCCGCACAGGGACCCACGAGCAGTACTTC
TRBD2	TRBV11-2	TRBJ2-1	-	CASSRKRLAGEEVNEHFF	TGTGCCAGCAGCCGGAAACGTCTAGCGGGAGAAGAGGTCAATGAGCACTTCTTC
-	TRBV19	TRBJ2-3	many	CASSVEGADTQYF	TGTGCCAGTAGTGTGGAGGGTGCTGATACGCAGTATTTT
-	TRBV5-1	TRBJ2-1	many	CASKREGDSYNEQFF	TGCGCCAGCAAACGTGAGGGTGATAGTTACAATGAGCAGTTCTTC